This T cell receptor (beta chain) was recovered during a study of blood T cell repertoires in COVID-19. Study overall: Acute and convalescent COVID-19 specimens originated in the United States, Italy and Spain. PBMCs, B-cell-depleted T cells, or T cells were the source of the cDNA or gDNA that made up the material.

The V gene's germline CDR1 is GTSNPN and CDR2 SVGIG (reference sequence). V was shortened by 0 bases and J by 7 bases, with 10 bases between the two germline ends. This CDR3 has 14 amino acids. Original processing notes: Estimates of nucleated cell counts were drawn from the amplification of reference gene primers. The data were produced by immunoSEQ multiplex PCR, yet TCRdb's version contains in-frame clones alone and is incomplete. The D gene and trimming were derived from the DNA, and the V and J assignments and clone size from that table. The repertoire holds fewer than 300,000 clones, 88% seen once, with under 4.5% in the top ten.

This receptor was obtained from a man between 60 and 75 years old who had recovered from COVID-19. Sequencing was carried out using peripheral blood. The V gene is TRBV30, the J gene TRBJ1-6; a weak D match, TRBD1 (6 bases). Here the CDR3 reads CAWSVLQGNSPLHF. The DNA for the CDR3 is TGTGCCTGGAGTGTATTACAGGGAAATTCACCCCTCCACTTT. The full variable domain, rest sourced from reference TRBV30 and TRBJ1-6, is SQTIHQWPATLVQPVGSPLSLECTVEGTSNPNLYWYRQAAGRGLQLLFYSVGIGQISSEVPQNLSASRPQDRQFILSSKKLLLSDSGFYLCAWSVLQGNSPLHFGNGTRLTVT.